These 20 T cell receptor beta chains came from one sample sequenced in a study of blood T cell repertoires in COVID-19. Clones were sequenced by immunoSEQ multiplex PCR, and TCRdb holds only the in-frame ones, with some missing. The sample has 50,000 to 75,000 clones, almost 90% seen once. Material for sequencing was peripheral blood. The source is a woman aged 50 to 65 with active or convalescent COVID-19.

J is TRBJ1-2 and V is TRBV19; D not certain. This CDR3 has 15 residues. Trimming removed 1 base at V and 9 bases at J, with 18 bases between. CDR1 and CDR2 from the germline V gene are LNHDA and SQIVND (reference sequence). This CDR3 reads CASSIGLEVAGSYTF. The DNA of the CDR3 is TGTGCCAGTAGTATAGGGTTGGAGGTGGCTGGGAGCTACACCTTC.

The V call is TRBV19, the J call TRBJ1-1; 7 bases are a match to TRBD1. The CDR3 is 14 residues long. Trimming cost V 5 bases and J 0 bases; bases outside gene matches: 3. Looked up from germline, CDR1 is LNHDA and CDR2 is SQIVND (reference sequence). The CDR3, as DNA: TGTGCCAGTAGTGACAGGGACCTGAACACTGAAGCTTTCTTT. Protein sequence: CASSDRDLNTEAFF.

This clone was recorded only once. This chain connects TRBV5-1 to TRBJ2-1, with D perhaps TRBD1 (6 bases). Trimming took off 0 bases at V and 3 bases at J, with 19 bases between the two ends. This CDR3 spans 18 amino acids. Germline lookup yields CDR1 SGHRS and CDR2 YFSETQ. The CDR3: CASSLAILGQSSYNEQFF. The CDR3 DNA reads TGCGCCAGCAGCTTGGCCATTCTAGGACAGTCGAGCTACAATGAGCAGTTCTTC.

V is TRBV4-2 and J is TRBJ1-1, with 7 bases aligning to TRBD1. The CDR3 consists of 14 residues. The ends lost 0 bases at V and 11 bases at J; junction bases unmatched: 9. CDR1 and CDR2 (germline): LGHNA, YNFKEQ. The CDR3 DNA follows: TGTGCCAGCAGCCAAGATAGAACAGGGGTTCGGGCTTTCTTT. Protein sequence: CASSQDRTGVRAFF.

This chain uses TRBV6-5 with TRBJ1-1; D is possibly TRBD1 (6 bases). The V end lost 7 bases, the J end lost 5 bases, and 17 bases lay between the germline ends. The CDR3 runs to 14 residues. The germline gives CDR1 MNHEY, CDR2 SVGAGI. CDR3 amino acids: CASTSGEWKTEAFF. The CDR3 DNA sequence: TGTGCCAGCACTTCAGGGGAATGGAAAACTGAAGCTTTCTTT.

J is TRBJ2-3 and V is TRBV2; weak D call: TRBD1 (6 bases). The CDR3 contains 16 residues. V was clipped by 0 bases and J by 2 bases, with 12 bases between them. Looked up from germline, CDR1 is SNHLY and CDR2 is FYNNEI. In DNA, the CDR3 is TGTGCCAGCAGTGAAGCTGCGGACAGAGACACAGATACGCAGTATTTT. Translated, it gives CASSEAADRDTDTQYF.

This clone is hyperexpanded (1% or more) within its sample. J is TRBJ1-3 and V is TRBV7-8; D gene uncertain. The CDR3 length is 15 residues. Germline CDR1 SGHVS, CDR2 FQNEAQ. The germline V and J ends were trimmed by 1 base and 2 bases, with 9 bases remaining between them. This CDR3 is CASSLGGSPGNTIYF. The CDR3 nucleotides are TGTGCCAGCAGCTTAGGAGGGTCCCCTGGAAACACCATATATTTT.

The rearrangement joins TRBV30 to TRBJ1-2, with a tentative D call TRBD1 (5 bases). The germline gives CDR1 GTSNPN, CDR2 SVGIG (reference sequence). The CDR3 totals 14 residues. V lost 5 bases to trimming and J lost 8 bases, with 21 bases between them. CDR3 nucleotides: TGTGCCTGGTTGCGTGACAGCAGATCGGCGGGCTACACCTTC. It yields the protein CAWLRDSRSAGYTF.

This sequence joins TRBV9 and TRBJ1-5; the D gene is possibly TRBD1 (6 bases). Deletions cut 3 bases from V and 1 base from J, with 14 bases between. This CDR3 is built from 16 residues. The V gene's germline CDR1 is SGDLS and CDR2 YYNGEE. The CDR3 sequence: CASSAGGARSNQPQHF. Written as DNA, the CDR3 is TGTGCCAGCAGCGCCGGGGGGGCGCGGAGCAATCAGCCCCAGCATTTT.

The J gene is TRBJ1-2, the V gene TRBV27; 7 bases align to TRBD1. The CDR3 has 17 residues. V lost 6 bases to trimming and J lost 1 base; unmatched junction nucleotides: 14. Germline CDR1 is MNHEY and CDR2 is SMNVEV (reference sequence). CDR3 sequence reads: CASRAPGQQPFNYGYTF. DNA for the CDR3: TGTGCCAGCAGGGCCCCGGGACAGCAACCCTTTAACTATGGCTACACCTTC.

The chain couples TRBV23-1 to TRBJ1-2, with D possibly TRBD1 on 5 matching bases. TRBV23-1 is classed as an ORF, of uncertain function. V lost 0 bases to trimming and J lost 8 bases, with 13 bases between them. The CDR3 sequence is 14 residues long. The CDR3 region has the DNA TGCGCCAGCAGTCAATCGCAGGGCTTTGAGGGCTACACCTTC. Its translation: CASSQSQGFEGYTF.

This chain joins TRBV5-1 and TRBJ2-1; 7 bases are shared with TRBD2. The CDR3 is made up of 15 amino acids. Germline CDR1 is SGHRS and CDR2 is YFSETQ. Germline trimming cut 6 bases from V and 2 bases from J; bases unmatched to any gene: 8. CDR3 residues: CASKMGLAAYNEQFF. Written as DNA, the CDR3 is TGCGCCAGCAAAATGGGTCTAGCGGCCTACAATGAGCAGTTCTTC.

This chain joins TRBV27 and TRBJ2-5, with 12 bases identical to TRBD2. Unmatched junction bases numbered 5, after V lost 6 bases and J lost 9 bases. The CDR3 has 13 residues. CDR1 is MNHEY, CDR2 SMNVEV, per germline (reference sequence). The DNA for the CDR3 is TGTGCCAGCAGCCTGACTAGCGGGAGTCCCCAGTACTTC. This translates into CASSLTSGSPQYF.

The chain uses TRBV5-5 and TRBJ2-3; D is undetermined. Trimming cost V 3 bases and J 8 bases, with 19 bases left between them. The CDR3 length is 15 residues. Per the germline V gene, CDR1 is SGHKS and CDR2 is YYEKEE (reference sequence). CDR3 bases: TGTGCCAGCAGCTATATAGCCGAGCTTAGTGGTACGCAGTATTTT. Protein: CASSYIAELSGTQYF. The full variable domain, in which reference TRBV5-5 and TRBJ2-3 provide the parts outside the CDR3, is DAGVTQSPTHLIKTRGQQVTLRCSPISGHKSVSWYQQVLGQGPQFIFQYYEKEERGRGNFPDRFSARQFPNYSSELNVNALLLGDSALYLCASSYIAELSGTQYFGPGTRLTVL.

The rearrangement joins TRBV19 to TRBJ1-1, with D tentatively TRBD1 (5 bases). V dropped 5 bases and J dropped 4 bases, with 11 bases sitting between them. From germline, CDR1 is LNHDA and CDR2 SQIVND (reference sequence). This CDR3 spans 13 amino acids. The DNA of the CDR3 is TGTGCCAGTAGTCCCGCAGGGTTCACTGAAGCTTTCTTT. This sequence encodes CASSPAGFTEAFF.

The chain joins TRBV9 to TRBJ2-1; 8 nucleotides align to TRBD1. Germline V gene lookup returns CDR1 SGDLS and CDR2 YYNGEE. This CDR3 has 16 amino acids. V lost 0 bases and J lost 3; bases outside the gene matches: 5. The CDR3: CASSVEGTGVYNEQFF. DNA for the CDR3: TGTGCCAGCAGCGTAGAAGGGACAGGTGTCTACAATGAGCAGTTCTTC.

This clone has a single count. V and J are TRBV3-1 (or the pseudogene TRBV3-2) and TRBJ2-1; D possibly corresponds to TRBD2 (7 bases). Germline-derived CDR1 and CDR2 are LGHDT and YNNKEL (reference sequence). The CDR3 totals 16 residues. V was clipped by 8 bases and J by 0 bases, with 17 bases between them. CDR3 in amino acids: CASRGVADSSYNEQFF. Written as DNA, the CDR3 is TGTGCCAGCCGGGGGGTAGCGGACAGCTCCTACAATGAGCAGTTCTTC.

This sequence joins TRBV7-9 and TRBJ2-7; 7 bases match TRBD2. The V and J ends lost 5 bases and 3 bases, in that order; junction bases with no gene match: 16. Per the germline V gene, CDR1 is SEHNR and CDR2 is FQNEAQ (reference sequence). The CDR3 spans 17 residues. The DNA of the CDR3 is TGTGCCAGCAGCCCATGGACTAGTCGGGTAAGGGACTACGAGCAGTACTTC. Its protein is CASSPWTSRVRDYEQYF.

The chain employs TRBV3-1 (or the pseudogene TRBV3-2) and TRBJ2-1; 13 bases fit TRBD2. Germline CDR1 reads LGHDT; CDR2 reads YNNKEL (reference sequence). This CDR3 region has 16 residues. Trimming took 4 bases from V and 10 from J; bases not matched to a gene: 10. CDR3 loop: CASSLDPGTSGTEQFF. CDR3 nucleotides: TGTGCCAGCAGCCTAGACCCCGGGACTAGCGGGACGGAGCAGTTCTTC.

The chain combines TRBV2 with TRBJ1-2; TRBD1 matches at 11 bases. CDR3 size: 15 residues. Germline V gene data show CDR1 as SNHLY and CDR2 as FYNNEI. With 8 bases clipped from V and 1 base from J, the junction kept 6 bases outside the gene matches. In DNA, the CDR3 is TGTGCCAGCCGGGACAGGGGGATCCTTAACTATGGCTACACCTTC. Amino acid sequence: CASRDRGILNYGYTF.